This T cell receptor beta chain comes out of a study of cytomegalovirus exposure and HLA in healthy donors. Findings of the study overall: Per a later analysis, HLA-associated TCR beta chains showed more clonal expansion than other, equally common TCR beta chains. Among donors in an Asian-associated ancestry cluster, a later analysis reportedly found fewer N-insertions than the approximately 670-donor mean.

In regard to this clone: Its antigen is undetermined.

The PCR had 60 Vbeta and 13 Jbeta primers. Generated by immunoSEQ multiplex PCR, the TCRdb table keeps only in-frame clones and is missing some. This table has about 160,000 clones, 70% to 80% appearing once. CDR1 SGHAT and CDR2 FQDESV come from the germline V gene (reference sequence). V gave up 3 bases and J gave up 3 bases, with 6 bases separating them. The length of the CDR3 is 14 residues. Material: PBMCs. V gene TRBV11-1 combines with J gene TRBJ1-6; no firm D call. The source is a man in his forties or fifties in good health and CMV-seropositive. CDR3 bases: TGTGCCAGCAGCTTGACGGGCTATAATTCACCCCTCCACTTT. Amino acids: CASSLTGYNSPLHF.